One and the same sample provided the 32 T cell receptor beta chains below, sequenced in a study of T cell responses to AZD1222 COVID-19 vaccine. Only in-frame clones appear in the TCRdb table, and some are missing; sequencing was by immunoSEQ multiplex PCR. The sample has 100,000 to 150,000 clones; 90% are singletons. Sequenced material: peripheral blood, taken on day 0 of AZD1222 vaccination. The receptors were sampled from an adult in good health.

The chain has TRBV5-5 and TRBJ2-5; TRBD1 or TRBD2 may be the D gene (5 bases each). CDR3 size: 14 residues. V lost 2 bases to trimming and J lost 5 bases, with 13 bases between them. Germline CDR1 SGHKS, CDR2 YYEKEE (reference sequence). The CDR3 sequence is CASSLSGGTETQYF. In nucleotides, the CDR3 is TGTGCCAGCAGCTTAAGTGGGGGTACTGAGACCCAGTACTTC.

V usage is TRBV4-3 and J usage is TRBJ1-2; maybe TRBD1 (6 bases). V was cut by 4 bases and J by 8 bases, with 14 bases left in between. The CDR3 has 13 amino acids. Germline CDR1 is LGHNA and CDR2 is YSLEER. The CDR3 DNA is TGCGCCAGCAGCCTACAGGGTTTGCGGGGCTACACCTTC. Amino acid sequence: CASSLQGLRGYTF.

This clone has only a few counts. The chain links TRBV6-1 to TRBJ1-1; perhaps TRBD1 as D (6 bases). Trimming took off 2 bases at V and 1 base at J, with 11 bases between the two ends. CDR1 is MNHNS, CDR2 SASEGT, per germline. There are 15 residues in the CDR3. Written as DNA, the CDR3 is TGTGCCAGCAGTGAATTGAGGACAGCGAACACTGAAGCTTTCTTT. Amino acid sequence: CASSELRTANTEAFF.

The rearrangement links TRBV28 to TRBJ2-1, with 9 bases identical to TRBD2. The germline V gene has CDR1 MDHEN and CDR2 SYDVKM. V trimming: 3 bases; J trimming: 7 bases; junction bases outside the gene matches: 7. The CDR3 runs to 15 residues. The CDR3 DNA reads TGTGCCAGCAGTTTCAGCGGGAGGCCAGGAAATGAGCAGTTCTTC. Translating gives CASSFSGRPGNEQFF.

This sequence joins TRBV5-6 and TRBJ2-7, with D perhaps matching TRBD2 (7 bases). The CDR3 sequence is 15 residues long. Trimming took off 2 bases at V and 2 bases at J, with 14 bases between the two ends. Germline CDR1 and CDR2: SGHDT and YYEEEE. The CDR3 sequence is CASSFAGGPPYEQYF. CDR3 bases: TGTGCCAGCAGCTTCGCCGGGGGGCCTCCCTACGAGCAGTACTTC. The whole variable domain, remainder taken from reference TRBV5-6 and TRBJ2-7, is DAGVTQSPTHLIKTRGQQVTLRCSPKSGHDTVSWYQQALGQGPQFIFQYYEEEERQRGNFPDRFSGHQFPNYSSELNVNALLLGDSALYLCASSFAGGPPYEQYFGPGTRLTVT.

The chain employs TRBV19 and TRBJ1-2; D is unclear. Germline CDR1 reads LNHDA; CDR2 reads SQIVND (reference sequence). The V end was cut by 7 bases, the J end by 4 bases, with 13 bases between. The CDR3 length is 13 residues. CDR3 coding DNA: TGTGCCAGTACCCGGTCGCAATTCTATGGCTACACCTTC. Translated, it gives CASTRSQFYGYTF.

The chain combines TRBV7-3 with TRBJ2-1; no definite D call. Deletions cut 0 bases from V and 3 bases from J, with 3 bases between. Germline loops: CDR1 SGHTA, CDR2 FQGTGA. The CDR3 totals 13 residues. The DNA of the CDR3 is TGTGCCAGCAGCTTAACGGTCTACAATGAGCAGTTCTTC. As protein: CASSLTVYNEQFF.

This clone came up a few times. The chain combines TRBV18 with TRBJ2-3; the match to TRBD1 covers 8 bases. The CDR3 loop spans 17 amino acids. In germline, CDR1 is KGHSH, CDR2 LQKENI. J was trimmed by 2 bases and V by 1 base; bases with no gene match: 8. The CDR3: CASSPLGRQGFTDTQYF. CDR3 DNA sequence: TGTGCCAGCTCACCACTGGGGAGACAGGGGTTCACAGATACGCAGTATTTT.

This sequence joins TRBV5-4 and TRBJ1-5; weak D call: TRBD1 (6 bases). Germline assignment: CDR1 SGHNT and CDR2 YYREEE (reference sequence). This CDR3 comprises 16 residues. V shed 1 base and J shed 1 base, with 12 bases lying between them. CDR3 DNA sequence: TGTGCCAGCAGCTTGAAAGGGGGTGGGAGCAATCAGCCCCAGCATTTT. Its protein is CASSLKGGGSNQPQHF.

The V and J genes are TRBV9 and TRBJ1-3; the match to TRBD1 covers 10 bases. The V gene's germline CDR1 is SGDLS and CDR2 YYNGEE. The CDR3 totals 16 residues. V shed 4 bases, J shed 2 bases, and the junction held 6 bases outside the gene matches. CDR3 DNA: TGTGCCAGCAGCATTCGGGGACAGGGGACTGGAAACACCATATATTTT. This codes for CASSIRGQGTGNTIYF. Combining the CDR3 with reference TRBV9 and TRBJ1-3 gives the whole variable domain DSGVTQTPKHLITATGQRVTLRCSPRSGDLSVYWYQQSLDQGLQFLIQYYNGEERAKGNILERFSAQQFPDLHSELNLSSLELGDSALYFCASSIRGQGTGNTIYFGEGSWLTVV.

V usage is TRBV29-1 and J usage is TRBJ2-1, with TRBD1 matching 9 bases. Germline CDR1 and CDR2: SQVTM and ANQGSEA. The CDR3 totals 14 residues. V trimming: 8 bases; J trimming: 8 bases; junction bases outside the gene matches: 13. The CDR3 spells CSSPQDRGGDEQFF. For the CDR3, the DNA is TGCAGCTCCCCCCAGGACAGGGGTGGCGATGAGCAGTTCTTC.

CDR3 amino acids: CAWTVSFNEQYF. Here the CDR3 DNA reads TGTGCCTGGACCGTGTCCTTCAACGAGCAGTACTTC. This chain links TRBV30 with TRBJ2-7; D is unresolved. The V gene lost 4 bases and the J gene lost 5 bases, with 12 bases spanning the gap. Germline V lookup: CDR1 GTSNPN, CDR2 SVGIG (reference sequence). CDR3 length equals 12 residues.

The chain has TRBV6-2 or TRBV6-3 and TRBJ1-2, with D possibly being TRBD1 (6 bases). Trimming shortened V by 5 bases and J by 2 bases, and 15 bases separated the two germline ends. Germline CDR1 is MNHEY and CDR2 is SVGEGT. This CDR3 spans 15 amino acids. CDR3 coding DNA: TGTGCCAGCAGTACTGTCGACAGGAGGAACTATGGCTACACCTTC. Translation gives CASSTVDRRNYGYTF.

The chain uses TRBV6-5 and TRBJ1-1, with D perhaps matching TRBD1 (6 bases). Germline values: CDR1 MNHEY, CDR2 SVGAGI. Deletions cut 6 bases from V and 4 bases from J, with 15 bases between. The CDR3 spans 14 residues. The CDR3 DNA reads TGTGCCAGCAGCGGCGGCGGACAGTTCACTGAAGCTTTCTTT. Residues: CASSGGGQFTEAFF.

The chain carries TRBV7-2 and TRBJ2-4, with D possibly being TRBD2 (5 bases). CDR3 length equals 17 residues. Deletions cut 4 bases from V and 3 bases from J, with 19 bases between. Germline-derived CDR1 and CDR2 are SGHTA and FQGNSA. CDR3 nucleotide sequence: TGTGCCAGCAGCTCGCCGCCTCGGGAAGCCTACAAAAACATTCAGTACTTC. It specifies CASSSPPREAYKNIQYF.

This chain joins TRBV7-9 and TRBJ1-1; unclear D gene. Between the trimmed V and J ends, which lost 6 bases and 1 base, there was a span of 15 bases. In germline, CDR1 is SEHNR, CDR2 FQNEAQ (reference sequence). This CDR3 has 15 amino acids. The CDR3 nucleotides read TGTGCCAGCAGACCCCCAACGGGAAGGAACACTGAAGCTTTCTTT. Encoded protein: CASRPPTGRNTEAFF.

This chain uses TRBV6-2 or TRBV6-3 with TRBJ2-5; 9 nucleotides align to TRBD2. Germline V gene sequence: CDR1 MNHEY, CDR2 SVGEGT. The CDR3 consists of 14 residues. J lost 3 bases, V lost 2 bases, and 1 base had no gene match. CDR3 DNA: TGTGCCAGCAGTTACCGACTAGCGGAAGAGACCCAGTACTTC. Translated: CASSYRLAEETQYF.

The chain recombines TRBV11-1 with TRBJ1-1; TRBD1 agrees at 7 bases. Germline values: CDR1 SGHAT, CDR2 FQDESV (reference sequence). Trimming took 5 bases from V and 4 from J; bases not matched to a gene: 7. The CDR3 consists of 14 residues. The CDR3 region has the DNA TGTGCCAGCAGCACGACAGGGTTTGGCACTGAAGCTTTCTTT. Translating gives CASSTTGFGTEAFF. The variable domain in full, completed from reference TRBV11-1 and TRBJ1-1, reads EAEVAQSPRYKITEKSQAVAFWCDPISGHATLYWYRQILGQGPELLVQFQDESVVDDSQLPKDRFSAERLKGVDSTLKIQPAELGDSAMYLCASSTTGFGTEAFFGQGTRLTVV.

The V gene is TRBV21-1, the J gene TRBJ1-2. TRBV21-1 is assigned pseudogene status. The CDR3 sequence is 12 residues long. CDR3 sequence: CASSDEGYGYTF. The CDR3 DNA reads as TGTGCCAGCAGCGACGAGGGCTATGGCTACACCTTC.

The chain employs TRBV30 and TRBJ1-5, with 7 positions matching TRBD1. Germline V CDR1 and CDR2: GTSNPN, SVGIG (reference sequence). The CDR3 loop spans 13 amino acids. Unmatched junction bases numbered 7, after V lost 5 bases and J lost 6 bases. The CDR3: CAWATGLGQPQHF. Written as DNA, the CDR3 is TGTGCCTGGGCGACAGGGTTGGGTCAGCCCCAGCATTTT.

The CDR3 here is CAWNKILGEQYF. The CDR3 region has the DNA TGTGCCTGGAATAAAATCCTAGGCGAGCAGTACTTC. This rearrangement joins TRBV30 to TRBJ2-7; D unresolved. Per germline, CDR1 GTSNPN and CDR2 SVGIG (reference sequence). V lost 4 bases to trimming and J lost 6 bases, with 13 bases between them. The CDR3 is 12 amino acids. The entire variable domain, with the rest obtained from reference TRBV30 and TRBJ2-7, is as follows: SQTIHQWPATLVQPVGSPLSLECTVEGTSNPNLYWYRQAAGRGLQLLFYSVGIGQISSEVPQNLSASRPQDRQFILSSKKLLLSDSGFYLCAWNKILGEQYFGPGTRLTVT.

V gene TRBV5-5 combines with J gene TRBJ2-7; D may be TRBD2 (5 bases). V was cut by 4 bases and J by 2 bases, with 19 bases left in between. Germline CDR1 reads SGHKS; CDR2 reads YYEKEE (reference sequence). There are 16 residues in the CDR3. The CDR3 coding sequence is TGTGCCAGCAGCCTGTTGCGGGCAGGAGACCCCTACGAGCAGTACTTC. Protein product: CASSLLRAGDPYEQYF.

In the case of this clone: A junction boundary mismatches the germline segment, possibly from a read error. This rearrangement joins TRBV7-7 to TRBJ2-5, with a possible D match to TRBD2 (5 bases). Germline CDR1 reads SSHAT; CDR2 reads FNYEAQ (reference sequence). The CDR3 is 15 amino acids. CDR3 in amino acids: CASISLSGYGETQYF. The DNA of the CDR3 is TGTGCTAGCATCTCCCTATCGGGGTATGGAGAGACCCAGTACTTC.

This clone was counted once. V usage is TRBV4-3 and J usage is TRBJ1-3; no clear D. This CDR3 region has 15 residues. V dropped 8 bases and J dropped 0 bases, with 14 bases sitting between them. The germline V gene encodes CDR1 LGHNA and CDR2 YSLEER. CDR3 DNA: TGCGCCAGCGGCCCCACAGCTGGCTCTGGAAACACCATATATTTT. Encoded protein: CASGPTAGSGNTIYF.

This clone was observed a few times. The chain joins TRBV11-3 to TRBJ2-1; perhaps TRBD1 as D (5 bases). In germline, CDR1 is SGHNT, CDR2 YENEEA. V lost 5 bases and J 10 bases, leaving 21 bases between the germline ends. This CDR3 has 15 amino acids. This chain's CDR3 is CASSIDGSDWGEQFF. The DNA of the CDR3 is TGTGCCAGCAGCATTGACGGATCAGATTGGGGCGAGCAGTTCTTC.

The CDR3 region is CASRGTREGTQYF. For the CDR3, the DNA is TGTGCCAGCAGGGGGACTAGGGAAGGGACCCAGTACTTC. The chain recombines TRBV27 with TRBJ2-5, with TRBD2 matching 8 bases. Germline CDR1 is MNHEY and CDR2 is SMNVEV (reference sequence). J lost 7 bases, V lost 6 bases, and 7 bases had no gene match. This CDR3 has 13 residues.

This clone was detected only once. V gene TRBV7-8 combines with J gene TRBJ2-5, with TRBD1 as a possible D gene (6 bases). Trimming took 5 bases from V and 10 from J, leaving 17 bases between them. The germline V gene encodes CDR1 SGHVS and CDR2 FQNEAQ. The CDR3 is made up of 13 amino acids. The CDR3 loop is CASSPDSHYNQYF. The CDR3 DNA sequence: TGTGCCAGCAGCCCGGACAGCCATTATAACCAGTACTTC.

The chain combines TRBV27 with TRBJ1-1; D unresolved. CDR3 length: 12 residues. Germline CDR1 and CDR2: MNHEY and SMNVEV (reference sequence). The germline V and J ends were trimmed by 6 bases and 7 bases, with 12 bases remaining between them. The CDR3 loop is CASRRKGYEAFF. The CDR3 DNA follows: TGTGCCAGCAGGAGGAAGGGTTATGAAGCTTTCTTT.

The genes are TRBV5-6 and TRBJ1-4; TRBD1 is a possible D gene (6 bases). This CDR3 has 14 amino acids. V shed 7 bases and J shed 7 bases, with 17 bases lying between them. Looked up from germline, CDR1 is SGHDT and CDR2 is YYEEEE. CDR3: CASSSDQGSEKLFF. In DNA, the CDR3 is TGTGCCAGCTCTTCGGATCAGGGGAGTGAAAAACTGTTTTTT.

The count of this clone is one. This chain links TRBV3-1 (or the pseudogene TRBV3-2) with TRBJ1-1; TRBD1 matches 7 bases. The CDR3 totals 16 residues. V was clipped by 5 bases and J by 1 base; unmatched bases: 10. Germline CDR1 and CDR2: LGHDT and YNNKEL (reference sequence). The CDR3 loop reads CASSKISTGWNTEAFF. The CDR3 nucleotides read TGTGCCAGCAGCAAAATATCGACAGGGTGGAACACTGAAGCTTTCTTT.

This sequence joins TRBV19 and TRBJ2-5; D possibly corresponds to TRBD1 (5 bases). With 3 bases removed from V and 5 bases from J, the gap between germline ends came to 16 bases. The CDR3 runs 15 residues. In germline, CDR1 is LNHDA, CDR2 SQIVND (reference sequence). The chain's CDR3 is CASSIGVGAEETQYF. The CDR3 DNA reads as TGTGCCAGTAGTATTGGAGTAGGGGCAGAGGAGACCCAGTACTTC.

About this clone: A read error may produce the germline difference seen at one junction end. The chain carries TRBV7-2 and TRBJ2-7; tentative D call: TRBD2 (6 bases). The germline gives CDR1 SGHTA, CDR2 FQGNSA. The CDR3 extends over 11 amino acids. The CDR3 DNA reads TGTGCCAGCAGCTTAGGGTCTAGCGTGCACTTC. This translates into CASSLGSSVHF.